This TCR beta chain was captured by sequencing in a study of CD8 T cells in Susac syndrome. TCR beta from blood CD8+ and CD4+ T cells was sequenced. TEMRA cells were FACS-enriched, with CD8+ and CD4+ T cells isolated negatively. Reverse transcription of 0.5 to 1 ug RNA used random hexamers. TCRdb called the immunoSEQ multiplex PCR reads again in MiXCR, with one record for every CDR3 protein. This sample has 180,000 or so distinct CDR3 sequences; approximately 94% occur once, and the top ten carry 0.085% to 0.12%. This clonotype originated in a human donor in good health. The sequenced sample was CD4+ T cells from PBMCs.

This CDR3 is CASSQFLAATDTQYF. The CDR3 bases are TGTGCCAGCAGCCAATTTCTAGCGGCGACAGATACGCAGTATTTT. The chain is built from TRBV14 and TRBJ2-3, with 7 positions matching TRBD2. The CDR3 sequence is 15 residues long. The V segment lost 2 bases and the J segment 3 bases; nucleotides outside the gene matches: 5. The germline gives CDR1 SGHDN, CDR2 FVKESK.